Below, 26 T cell receptor beta chains from the same sample are listed, as sequenced in a study of T cell responses to AZD1222 COVID-19 vaccine (TCRdb year 2021). The sample's time point label, in plain terms: baseline before first vaccination. The library was built by means of the immunoSEQ multiplex PCR assay. TCRdb's version of the immuneACCESS table is confined to in-frame rearrangements and falls short of the full clone set. An unresolved V gene accounts for under half of the shortfall where checked; the remainder is of unknown origin. The sample table shows just under 55,000 clones, and roughly 90% are seen once. The top ten hold roughly 2% of the sample. The starting material was peripheral blood, obtained on day 0 of AZD1222 vaccination. The receptors derive from an adult in good health.

V gene TRBV6-1 combines with J gene TRBJ1-3, with no clear D. V lost 2 bases, J lost 0 bases, and 5 bases lay in between. Germline V gives CDR1 MNHNS, CDR2 SASEGT. CDR3 size: 14 residues. The CDR3 is CASSERGSGNTIYF. The CDR3 DNA sequence: TGTGCCAGCAGTGAACGGGGCTCTGGAAACACCATATATTTT.

This clone was detected a few times. The chain carries TRBV6-5 and TRBJ1-5, with 7 bases fitting TRBD1. V gave up 5 bases and J gave up 5 bases; unmatched junction bases: 3. CDR3 length: 13 residues. Looked up from germline, CDR1 is MNHEY and CDR2 is SVGAGI. CDR3 DNA sequence: TGTGCCAGCAGTCATACAGGGGATCAGCCCCAGCATTTT. This translates into CASSHTGDQPQHF.

The chain combines TRBV27 with TRBJ2-7, with a possible D match to TRBD1 (6 bases). V was pared by 6 bases and J by 3 bases, with 12 bases between. The germline V gene has CDR1 MNHEY and CDR2 SMNVEV (reference sequence). This CDR3 spans 13 amino acids. As DNA, the CDR3 is TGTGCCAGCAGAACAACAGGGAACTACGAGCAGTACTTC. This encodes CASRTTGNYEQYF.

The chain uses TRBV11-2 and TRBJ2-7; 7 bases fit TRBD1. Germline V gives CDR1 SGHAT, CDR2 FQNNGV. With V trimmed by 3 bases and J by 3 bases, 11 bases remained unmatched. The CDR3 totals 16 residues. The CDR3 spells CASSFELGTANYEQYF. The CDR3 DNA follows: TGTGCCAGCAGCTTCGAACTCGGGACAGCGAACTACGAGCAGTACTTC.

This chain connects TRBV21-1 to TRBJ2-1; the table assigns TRBD2, which was not confirmed against the DNA. TRBV21-1 is a recognized pseudogene. The CDR3 runs to 13 residues. CDR3 nucleotide sequence: TGTGCCAGCACTAGCGGGACCTACAATGAGCAGTTCTTC. It translates to CASTSGTYNEQFF.

The chain joins TRBV5-4 to TRBJ1-2; D unresolved. Trimming took 2 bases from V and 8 from J, leaving 16 bases between them. Germline lookup yields CDR1 SGHNT and CDR2 YYREEE (reference sequence). This CDR3 is 14 amino acids long. The CDR3 here is CASSLLLSEGGYTF. The CDR3 coding sequence is TGTGCCAGCAGCTTACTCTTAAGCGAAGGCGGCTACACCTTC. The full variable domain, completed using reference TRBV5-4 and TRBJ1-2, is ETGVTQSPTHLIKTRGQQVTLRCSSQSGHNTVSWYQQALGQGPQFIFQYYREEENGRGNFPPRFSGLQFPNYSSELNVNALELDDSALYLCASSLLLSEGGYTFGSGTRLTVV.

V usage is TRBV10-2 and J usage is TRBJ1-6, with D maybe TRBD1 (5 bases). The germline gives CDR1 WSHSY, CDR2 SAAADI. The CDR3 sequence is 13 residues long. Deletions cut 4 bases from V and 7 bases from J, with 8 bases between. CDR3 nucleotides: TGCGCCAGCAGTGGCCGGGGGAATTCACCCCTCCACTTT. Translated: CASSGRGNSPLHF.

The gene calls are TRBV7-2 and TRBJ2-7, with a possible D match to TRBD2 (6 bases). In germline, CDR1 is SGHTA, CDR2 FQGNSA. V shed 2 bases and J shed 6 bases, with 17 bases lying between them. This CDR3 contains 15 residues. This CDR3 reads CASSLNGAGRSEQYF. The CDR3 coding sequence is TGTGCCAGCAGCTTAAACGGGGCCGGGAGAAGCGAGCAGTACTTC.

This clone was seen only a few times. The genes are TRBV3-1 (or the pseudogene TRBV3-2) and TRBJ1-4; D is uncertain. The V end was cut by 4 bases, the J end by 8 bases, with 11 bases between. The CDR3 is 13 amino acids. Germline values: CDR1 LGHDT, CDR2 YNNKEL (reference sequence). The DNA for the CDR3 is TGTGCCAGCAGCCCCCCGGGGAGGGAAAAACTGTTTTTT. This codes for CASSPPGREKLFF.

The V gene is TRBV7-3, the J gene TRBJ2-1; 10 bases are a match to TRBD2. V was pared by 4 bases and J by 7 bases, with 16 bases of the junction left unmatched. The germline gives CDR1 SGHTA, CDR2 FQGTGA. The CDR3 extends over 18 amino acids. The CDR3 DNA reads TGTGCCAGCAGCTCCCAGGGCCCTCCTAGCGGGAGAGGTAATGAGCAGTTCTTC. The encoded protein is CASSSQGPPSGRGNEQFF.

This chain connects TRBV10-3 to TRBJ2-3; 8 bases are shared with TRBD2. Looked up from germline, CDR1 is ENHRY and CDR2 is SYGVKD. This CDR3 spans 15 amino acids. The V gene end was trimmed by 3 bases and the J gene end by 4 bases; junction bases not matched to a gene: 6. CDR3 amino acids: CAISDRPTSADTQYF. CDR3 nucleotides: TGTGCCATCAGTGACCGTCCGACTAGCGCAGATACGCAGTATTTT.

The rearrangement links TRBV19 to TRBJ2-5; tentatively, D is TRBD2 (5 bases). The CDR3 is 13 amino acids. Germline V CDR1 and CDR2: LNHDA, SQIVND (reference sequence). The V end was cut by 2 bases, the J end by 5 bases, with 9 bases between. The DNA for the CDR3 is TGTGCCAGTAGTATATCTACGGGGGAGACCCAGTACTTC. Translation gives CASSISTGETQYF.

The chain is built from TRBV10-3 and TRBJ1-5, with 9 bases fitting TRBD1. V was clipped by 2 bases and J by 2 bases; unmatched bases: 1. The CDR3 consists of 15 residues. Germline CDR1 is ENHRY and CDR2 is SYGVKD. CDR3 residues: CAISERQGGNQPQHF. The CDR3 coding sequence is TGTGCCATCAGTGAGCGACAGGGGGGCAATCAGCCCCAGCATTTT.

This chain connects TRBV9 to TRBJ2-3; TRBD2 might be the D (5 bases). V was shortened by 3 bases and J by 2 bases, with 16 bases between the two germline ends. CDR3 length: 16 residues. The germline CDR1 and CDR2 sequences are SGDLS and YYNGEE. For the CDR3, the DNA is TGTGCCAGCAGCGCCTCGGGAATCCAACACACAGATACGCAGTATTTT. Translated: CASSASGIQHTDTQYF.

The J gene is TRBJ1-4, the V gene TRBV7-9, with a weak D call TRBD1 (6 bases). The CDR3 has 14 amino acids. Trimming took 1 base from V and 7 from J, leaving 10 bases between them. Germline V gene lookup returns CDR1 SEHNR and CDR2 FQNEAQ (reference sequence). The DNA of the CDR3 is TGTGCCAGCAGCTTAGGGGGGCTTGGTGAAAAACTGTTTTTT. Protein product: CASSLGGLGEKLFF.

The chain recombines TRBV10-3 with TRBJ1-1; the match to TRBD1 covers 7 bases. Germline-derived CDR1 and CDR2 are ENHRY and SYGVKD. The length of the CDR3 is 14 residues. The J segment lost 3 bases and the V segment lost 7 bases, leaving 8 bases of the junction unmatched. For the CDR3, the DNA is TGTGCCATCAATCGACAGGGTTTTGACACTGAAGCTTTCTTT. Amino acid sequence: CAINRQGFDTEAFF.

The table lists this clone with a few counts. This chain connects TRBV13 to TRBJ2-7, with a weak D call TRBD1 (6 bases). The CDR3 extends over 14 amino acids. Germline CDR1 is PRHDT and CDR2 is FYEKMQ (reference sequence). Trimming removed 5 bases at V and 3 bases at J, with 14 bases between. CDR3 amino acids: CASSPSRGGYEQYF. The CDR3, as DNA: TGTGCCAGCAGCCCCTCGAGAGGGGGCTACGAGCAGTACTTC.

The chain has TRBV27 and TRBJ1-1; the match to TRBD1 covers 8 bases. The ends lost 8 bases at V and 1 base at J; junction bases unmatched: 3. This CDR3 region has 13 residues. Germline lookup yields CDR1 MNHEY and CDR2 SMNVEV (reference sequence). The CDR3: CASGGQGNTEAFF. The CDR3 nucleotides read TGTGCCAGCGGCGGACAGGGGAACACTGAAGCTTTCTTT.

The chain combines TRBV9 with TRBJ2-7; 10 nucleotides align to TRBD2. From germline, CDR1 is SGDLS and CDR2 YYNGEE. The CDR3 sequence is 15 residues long. Trimming cost V 0 bases and J 4 bases; bases outside gene matches: 4. This chain's CDR3 is CASSVGLAGEYEQYF. CDR3 sequence (DNA): TGTGCCAGCAGCGTAGGGCTAGCGGGAGAGTACGAGCAGTACTTC.

The chain has TRBV5-4 and TRBJ2-5; D remains unclear. CDR3 length: 13 residues. The V end lost 8 bases, the J end lost 2 bases, and 13 bases lay between the germline ends. The germline V gene encodes CDR1 SGHNT and CDR2 YYREEE (reference sequence). DNA for the CDR3: TGTGCCAGTTCCTTCGGGCTACAAGAGACCCAGTACTTC. It encodes CASSFGLQETQYF.

J is TRBJ2-7 and V is TRBV27, with TRBD1 identical over 9 bases. The germline gives CDR1 MNHEY, CDR2 SMNVEV (reference sequence). The CDR3 covers 14 residues. The ends lost 7 bases at V and 2 bases at J; junction bases unmatched: 6. As DNA, the CDR3 is TGTGCCAGCAAAAGGGACAGGGTCACCTACGAGCAGTACTTC. It yields the protein CASKRDRVTYEQYF.

In its sample, this clone was seen once. V is TRBV6-2 or TRBV6-3 and J is TRBJ1-4; tentative D call: TRBD1 (5 bases). The ends were cut back, 0 bases at V and 2 bases at J, with 22 bases in the middle. The CDR3 is 20 residues long. The germline V gene has CDR1 MNHEY and CDR2 SVGEGT. In nucleotides, the CDR3 is TGTGCCAGCAGTTACTCACCTGGATACGGGGGTCTCGCGACTAATGAAAAACTGTTTTTT. This sequence encodes CASSYSPGYGGLATNEKLFF.

This chain connects TRBV19 to TRBJ2-6; D gene ambiguous. This CDR3 is 15 amino acids long. The germline CDR1 and CDR2 sequences are LNHDA and SQIVND (reference sequence). Between the trimmed V and J ends, which lost 6 bases and 4 bases, there was a span of 13 bases. The CDR3 sequence is CASSTQVLGANVLTF. CDR3 bases: TGTGCCAGTAGCACCCAGGTTCTCGGGGCCAACGTCCTGACTTTC.

This chain joins TRBV19 and TRBJ1-3, with unresolved D. CDR3 length equals 16 residues. Looked up from germline, CDR1 is LNHDA and CDR2 is SQIVND (reference sequence). With 4 bases removed from V and 0 bases from J, the gap between germline ends came to 13 bases. Here the CDR3 DNA reads TGTGCCAGTAGTACCTTGGGAGGAGTCTCTGGAAACACCATATATTTT. This gives the protein CASSTLGGVSGNTIYF.

The chain recombines TRBV7-2 with TRBJ2-1; no definite D call. Trimming stripped 8 bases from V and 1 base from J, with 9 bases between. Germline V lookup: CDR1 SGHTA, CDR2 FQGNSA. The CDR3 is 13 residues long. The CDR3 DNA reads as TGTGCCAGCGGGTCGGGTTCCTACAATGAGCAGTTCTTC. This codes for CASGSGSYNEQFF. The full variable domain, its missing parts supplied by reference TRBV7-2 and TRBJ2-1, is GAGVSQSPSNKVTEKGKDVELRCDPISGHTALYWYRQSLGQGLEFLIYFQGNSAPDKSGLPSDRFSAERTGGSVSTLTIQRTQQEDSAVYLCASGSGSYNEQFFGPGTRLTVL.

The gene calls are TRBV6-6 and TRBJ2-7; 7 bases agree with TRBD1. J gave up 2 bases and V 6 bases, and 4 bases lay outside the gene matches. The CDR3 runs 13 residues. The V gene's germline CDR1 is MNHNY and CDR2 SVGAGI (reference sequence). This CDR3 reads CASRMDRTYEQYF. The CDR3, as DNA: TGTGCCAGCAGGATGGACAGGACCTACGAGCAGTACTTC.